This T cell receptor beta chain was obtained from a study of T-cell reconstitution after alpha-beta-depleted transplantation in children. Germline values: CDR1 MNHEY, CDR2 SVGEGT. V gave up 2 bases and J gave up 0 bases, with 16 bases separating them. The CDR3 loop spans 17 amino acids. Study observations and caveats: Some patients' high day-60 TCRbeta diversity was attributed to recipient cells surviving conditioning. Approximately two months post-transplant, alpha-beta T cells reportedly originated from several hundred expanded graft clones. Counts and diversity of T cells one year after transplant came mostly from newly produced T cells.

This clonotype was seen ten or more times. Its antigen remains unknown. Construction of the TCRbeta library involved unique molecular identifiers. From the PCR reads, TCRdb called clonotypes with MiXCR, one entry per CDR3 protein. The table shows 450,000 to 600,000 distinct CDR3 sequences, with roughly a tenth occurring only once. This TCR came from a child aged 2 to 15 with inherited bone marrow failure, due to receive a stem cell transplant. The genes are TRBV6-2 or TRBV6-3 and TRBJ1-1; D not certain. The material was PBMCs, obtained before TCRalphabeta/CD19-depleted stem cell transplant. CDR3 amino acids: CASSYAVAVLLNTEAFF. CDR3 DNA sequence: TGTGCCAGCAGTTACGCAGTAGCTGTCCTTCTGAACACTGAAGCTTTCTTT.